The 21 T cell receptor beta chains presented below share a single source sample, sequenced in a study of identical twins' blood T cells. One entry per CDR3 protein, called by TCRdb with MiXCR from the 5' RACE reads. The repertoire includes 300,000 to 450,000 distinct CDR3 sequences, approximately 30% of them detected once, and about 6% sits in the top ten. The specimen sequenced was PBMCs. These receptors were taken from a woman aged 18-49 years in good health.

The rearrangement uses TRBV12-3 or TRBV12-4 and TRBJ1-1; 7 bases line up with TRBD1. With V trimmed by 1 base and J by 9 bases, 8 bases remained unmatched. This CDR3 region has 14 residues. Written as DNA, the CDR3 is TGTGCCAGCAGTTTAGGGGGACAGACGAAGAAAGCTTTCTTT. Translated: CASSLGGQTKKAFF.

This clonotype has more than one count but fewer than ten. V usage is TRBV9 and J usage is TRBJ2-3; 9 bases are shared with TRBD1. The V and J ends lost 4 bases and 4 bases, in that order; junction bases with no gene match: 4. CDR1 is SGDLS, CDR2 YYNGEE, per germline. The CDR3 loop spans 14 amino acids. The CDR3 loop is CASSIQGAADTQYF. The CDR3 nucleotides are TGTGCCAGCAGCATACAGGGGGCGGCAGATACGCAGTATTTT.

This clonotype was seen repeatedly, ten times or more. V is TRBV29-1 and J is TRBJ1-2; D uncertain. V lost 3 bases and J 6 bases, leaving 8 bases between the germline ends. This CDR3 has 11 residues. CDR1 and CDR2 (germline): SQVTM, ANQGSEA. The CDR3 DNA sequence: TGCAGCGTTGAGGCAAGAGATGGCTACACCTTC. It is translated as CSVEARDGYTF.

In the case of this clonotype: One end of the junction is discordant with germline, which a read error may explain. V gene TRBV15 combines with J gene TRBJ1-4; D might be TRBD1 (6 bases). The germline gives CDR1 LNHNV, CDR2 YYDKDF (reference sequence). This CDR3 spans 16 amino acids. CDR3: CATSRDLGQGVGGQTF. The CDR3 nucleotides read TGTGCCACCAGCAGAGATCTCGGGCAGGGAGTGGGGGGGCAGACTTTT.

To note about this clonotype: This may come from a read error, since a much larger clone is one base off. CDR3 nucleotide sequence: TGCAGTGCTAACTCGAGACAGGGGGCAAGCGAAAAACTGTTTTTT. This translates into CSANSRQGASEKLFF. This rearrangement joins TRBV20-1 to TRBJ1-4; the match to TRBD1 covers 10 bases. The V and J ends lost 4 bases and 8 bases, in that order; junction bases with no gene match: 10. Looked up from germline, CDR1 is DFQATT and CDR2 is SNEGSKA (reference sequence). This CDR3 has 15 residues.

This clonotype occurred a few times. A much larger clone sits a single nucleotide away, making a read error possible. This chain links TRBV29-1 with TRBJ1-4; D is uncertain. Germline assignment: CDR1 SQVTM and CDR2 ANQGSEA. CDR3 size: 11 residues. DNA of the CDR3: TGCGGCGTTGAAACACCCGGAAAACTGTTTTTT. This encodes CGVETPGKLFF.

V gene TRBV7-2 combines with J gene TRBJ2-2; D uncertain. Germline V lookup: CDR1 SGHTA, CDR2 FQGNSA. CDR3 length equals 13 residues. Trimming took off 1 base at V and 10 bases at J, with 10 bases between the two ends. The CDR3 spells CASSLGREVELFF. In DNA, the CDR3 is TGTGCCAGCAGCTTAGGACGAGAAGTGGAGCTGTTTTTT.

The chain is built from TRBV5-5 and TRBJ2-3; no clear D gene. CDR1 and CDR2 from the germline V gene are SGHKS and YYEKEE (reference sequence). Trimming cost V 7 bases and J 9 bases, with 21 bases left between them. The CDR3 totals 14 residues. The CDR3 loop is CASLLTEILSTQYF. The DNA of the CDR3 is TGTGCCAGCTTATTGACCGAAATCTTGAGCACGCAGTATTTT.

The chain has TRBV4-3 and TRBJ2-1, with D perhaps matching TRBD2 (5 bases). V was shortened by 0 bases and J by 15 bases, with 18 bases between the two germline ends. This CDR3 is built from 14 residues. CDR1 and CDR2 (germline): LGHNA, YSLEER. The CDR3 reads CASSQDHGGGVPFF. The CDR3 DNA is TGCGCCAGCAGCCAAGATCACGGCGGAGGAGTCCCGTTCTTC.

The chain couples TRBV4-3 to TRBJ2-7, with D unresolved. V was cut by 0 bases and J by 2 bases, with 14 bases left in between. CDR1 and CDR2 (germline): LGHNA, YSLEER. The CDR3 totals 16 residues. The CDR3 nucleotides are TGCGCCAGCAGCCAAGAGCTTTTCGCTTCTCCCTACGAGCAGTACTTC. This encodes CASSQELFASPYEQYF.

This clonotype came up a few times. The chain carries TRBV11-2 and TRBJ1-2; D remains unclear. The CDR3 is made up of 13 amino acids. Germline CDR1 and CDR2: SGHAT and FQNNGV. V was shortened by 0 bases and J by 4 bases, with 6 bases between the two germline ends. CDR3 DNA: TGTGCCAGCAGCTTAGACAGAATCTATGGCTACACCTTC. Amino acids: CASSLDRIYGYTF. Full variable domain (missing parts from reference TRBV11-2 and TRBJ1-2): EAGVAQSPRYKIIEKRQSVAFWCNPISGHATLYWYQQILGQGPKLLIQFQNNGVVDDSQLPKDRFSAERLKGVDSTLKIQPAKLEDSAVYLCASSLDRIYGYTFGSGTRLTVV.

This clonotype was counted at least ten times. J is TRBJ1-6 and V is TRBV2; weak D call: TRBD1 (5 bases). Trimming removed 7 bases from V and 11 bases from J, with 15 bases in between. This CDR3 is built from 13 residues. Germline V CDR1 and CDR2: SNHLY, FYNNEI. CDR3 sequence reads: CASKDSGAPPLHF. CDR3 in DNA: TGTGCCAGCAAAGACAGCGGGGCACCACCCCTCCACTTT. The variable domain in full, completed from reference TRBV2 and TRBJ1-6, reads EPEVTQTPSHQVTQMGQEVILRCVPISNHLYFYWYRQILGQKVEFLVSFYNNEISEKSEIFDDQFSVERPDGSNFTLKIRSTKLEDSAMYFCASKDSGAPPLHFGNGTRLTVT.

Details on this clonotype: One end of the junction does not line up with germline, which may come from a read error. V and J are TRBV2 and TRBJ1-4, with D tentatively TRBD1 (5 bases). The V gene's germline CDR1 is SNHLY and CDR2 FYNNEI. CDR3 length: 15 amino acids. CDR3 sequence: CAGRVGAATNEKLFF. CDR3 nucleotides: TGTGCCGGCAGGGTCGGAGCGGCAACTAATGAAAAACTGTTTTTT. The full variable domain, completed using reference TRBV2 and TRBJ1-4, is EPEVTQTPSHQVTQMGQEVILRCVPISNHLYFYWYRQILGQKVEFLVSFYNNEISEKSEIFDDQFSVERPDGSNFTLKIRSTKLEDSAMYFCAGRVGAATNEKLFFGSGTQLSVL.

The V call is TRBV20-1, the J call TRBJ2-5; TRBD2 matches at 9 bases. Trimming took 4 bases from V and 6 from J; bases not matched to a gene: 6. This CDR3 has 13 residues. Germline CDR1 reads DFQATT; CDR2 reads SNEGSKA (reference sequence). Here the CDR3 reads CSATLAGSKTQYF. The CDR3 DNA reads as TGCAGTGCTACCCTAGCGGGGTCCAAGACCCAGTACTTC.

CDR3 protein: CASSLKQGWEKLFF. In DNA form, the CDR3 reads TGTGCCAGCAGTTTAAAACAGGGATGGGAAAAACTGTTTTTT. The gene calls are TRBV28 and TRBJ1-4; D may be TRBD1 (6 bases). V lost 2 bases, J lost 8 bases, and 12 bases lay in between. Looked up from germline, CDR1 is MDHEN and CDR2 is SYDVKM. The CDR3 sequence is 14 residues long.

J is TRBJ1-1 and V is TRBV29-1, with D tentatively TRBD1 (5 bases). CDR3 length: 13 amino acids. Looked up from germline, CDR1 is SQVTM and CDR2 is ANQGSEA. V was trimmed by 3 bases and J by 5 bases, leaving 13 bases between them. In DNA, the CDR3 is TGCAGCGTTGAGGGGCAGGGTCGGACTGAAGCTTTCTTT. Protein sequence: CSVEGQGRTEAFF.

The table lists this clonotype with a few counts. The chain uses TRBV27 and TRBJ1-1, with D possibly TRBD1 on 5 matching bases. Trimming shortened V by 0 bases and J by 1 base, and 9 bases separated the two germline ends. The CDR3 consists of 15 residues. Germline loops: CDR1 MNHEY, CDR2 SMNVEV (reference sequence). CDR3 bases: TGTGCCAGCAGTTTATCAACAGGCCCGAACACTGAAGCTTTCTTT. Translating it yields CASSLSTGPNTEAFF.

This clonotype has just a few counts. CDR3 region: CSANPGGPTDTQYF. DNA of the CDR3: TGCAGTGCGAACCCCGGGGGGCCCACAGATACGCAGTATTTT. V and J are TRBV20-1 and TRBJ2-3, with a possible D match to TRBD2 (7 bases). The CDR3 has 14 amino acids. From germline, CDR1 is DFQATT and CDR2 SNEGSKA (reference sequence). V lost 6 bases, J lost 2 bases, and 15 bases lay in between.

This clonotype was seen only a few times. This rearrangement joins TRBV9 to TRBJ1-6; a possible D gene is TRBD1 (5 bases). The CDR3 loop spans 15 amino acids. The germline V and J ends were trimmed by 0 bases and 7 bases, with 11 bases remaining between them. Per the germline V gene, CDR1 is SGDLS and CDR2 is YYNGEE. The CDR3 DNA is TGTGCCAGCAGCGTAGGAAGGCAGGGCAATTCACCCCTCCACTTT. Its protein is CASSVGRQGNSPLHF.

DNA of the CDR3: TGTGCCAGCAGCTTGCCGGGACAGGGTTTACAAAATGAAAAACTGTTTTTT. This codes for CASSLPGQGLQNEKLFF. The chain uses TRBV5-5 and TRBJ1-4, with TRBD1 identical over 9 bases. The ends lost 1 base at V and 5 bases at J; junction bases unmatched: 9. Germline lookup yields CDR1 SGHKS and CDR2 YYEKEE (reference sequence). The CDR3 covers 17 residues.

This clonotype was seen at least ten times. The chain links TRBV27 to TRBJ2-5, with D perhaps matching TRBD2 (5 bases). Germline V gene sequence: CDR1 MNHEY, CDR2 SMNVEV (reference sequence). The V gene lost 6 bases and the J gene lost 0 bases, with 17 bases spanning the gap. The length of the CDR3 is 16 residues. The chain's CDR3 is CASSKEHSDYQETQYF. The DNA for the CDR3 is TGTGCCAGCAGCAAAGAGCATAGCGACTACCAAGAGACCCAGTACTTC.